This T cell receptor beta chain appears in the sequencing data of a study of persistence of HIV-infected CD4 T cells. Overall study: Anti-CD3/anti-CD28 stimulation activated a higher proportion of cells than antigen stimulation, with lower memory fraction.

As regards this clone: No antigen is known for it.

Study findings and constraints: Antigen-responding cells were enriched for degenerate expanded CDR3beta sequences.

Sequencing used immunoSEQ version 4 in survey mode. Produced via immunoSEQ multiplex PCR; TCRdb's table is partial and in-frame only. The sample records around 40,000 clones, approximately 90% being singletons. The CDR3 totals 13 residues. Germline-derived CDR1 and CDR2 are SGHNT and YYREEE (reference sequence). The ends were cut back, 0 bases at V and 8 bases at J, with 11 bases in the middle. Nonspecific anti-CD3/anti-CD28 bead stimulation represents the broad CD4+ T cell repertoire. Sorting selected CD4+ T cells upregulating both CD40 ligand and CD69. Adults with HIV-1 started suppressive ART while chronically infected.

This sequence originates from an adult woman with HIV who was CMV-seropositive. The sequences come from CD4+ T cells sorted from PBMCs after roughly 18-hour stimulation, collected from a patient who received antiretroviral therapy. The rearrangement joins TRBV5-4 to TRBJ1-2, with D hard to call. This chain's CDR3 is CASSLDGVDGYTF. For the CDR3, the DNA is TGTGCCAGCAGCTTGGATGGGGTGGACGGCTACACCTTC.